These 29 T cell receptor beta chains share one sample of origin, sequenced in a study of vaccination effects on CD4 cells after COVID-19. Viral peptide pool expansion of antigen-specific CD4+ T cells preceded sequencing in the ViraFEST assay. The authors isolated CD4+ T cells after less than eleven days of culture. PCR-confirmed SARS-CoV-2 infection occurred in the person between March and December 2020. Profiled with immunoSEQ multiplex PCR; TCRdb holds only in-frame clones, not every one. Among 70,000 or so clones listed, over 65% were seen once. Their antigens are not known. Material: CD4+ T cells from PBMCs cultured with HIV peptides, obtained before COVID-19 vaccination. Subset noted: HIV-1 Nef peptide pool negative control/reference culture. These receptors originate from a human donor who had a prior SARS-CoV-2 infection.

The chain links TRBV9 to TRBJ2-5; D is uncertain. The V end lost 4 bases, the J end lost 0 bases, and 13 bases lay between the germline ends. Germline CDR1 SGDLS, CDR2 YYNGEE. The CDR3 has 15 residues. CDR3 sequence: CASSPRRNNQETQYF. As DNA, the CDR3 is TGTGCCAGCAGCCCCCGGCGGAACAACCAAGAGACCCAGTACTTC.

CDR3 in DNA: TGTGCCAGTAGTCCCGCGGACAGCTCCTACGAGCAGTACTTC. This sequence encodes CASSPADSSYEQYF. V is TRBV19 and J is TRBJ2-7; a weak D match, TRBD1 (6 bases). V was cut by 5 bases and J by 0 bases, with 11 bases left in between. There are 14 residues in the CDR3. CDR1 is LNHDA, CDR2 SQIVND, per germline (reference sequence). Based on the CDR3 plus reference TRBV19 and TRBJ2-7, the full variable domain is DGGITQSPKYLFRKEGQNVTLSCEQNLNHDAMYWYRQDPGQGLRLIYYSQIVNDFQKGDIAEGYSVSREKKESFPLTVTSAQKNPTAFYLCASSPADSSYEQYFGPGTRLTVT.

This chain uses TRBV4-1 with TRBJ2-4; 14 positions match TRBD2. The V segment lost 4 bases and the J segment 0 bases; nucleotides outside the gene matches: 5. This CDR3 comprises 18 residues. Germline CDR1 MGHRA, CDR2 YSYEKL. The CDR3 loop is CASSPGLAGGVAKNIQYF. In nucleotides, the CDR3 is TGCGCCAGCAGCCCAGGACTAGCGGGAGGAGTAGCCAAAAACATTCAGTACTTC.

CDR3 residues: CASSLRSGRMEDTQYF. The CDR3 bases are TGTGCCAGCAGCCTACGGTCGGGTCGGATGGAAGATACGCAGTATTTT. This chain connects TRBV7-2 to TRBJ2-3; D gene unclear. This CDR3 is built from 16 residues. Per the germline V gene, CDR1 is SGHTA and CDR2 is FQGNSA. V was shortened by 5 bases and J by 5 bases, with 20 bases between the two germline ends.

V gene TRBV5-4 combines with J gene TRBJ1-4; 8 nucleotides line up with TRBD1. Unmatched junction bases numbered 9, after V lost 3 bases and J lost 8 bases. Per germline, CDR1 SGHNT and CDR2 YYREEE (reference sequence). The CDR3 covers 15 residues. CDR3 protein: CASSYRQGWGEKLFF. In DNA form, the CDR3 reads TGTGCCAGCAGCTATCGACAGGGGTGGGGCGAAAAACTGTTTTTT.

This chain connects TRBV11-2 to TRBJ2-1; possible D gene TRBD2, 5 bases. This CDR3 has 16 amino acids. V lost 6 bases and J lost 12, with 27 bases in between. Germline V CDR1 and CDR2: SGHAT, FQNNGV. CDR3 sequence reads: CASRSVESAVRMGQFF. CDR3 bases: TGTGCCAGCAGGAGTGTGGAGTCAGCGGTCAGAATGGGGCAGTTCTTC.

The gene calls are TRBV18 and TRBJ2-7, with 8 bases matching TRBD2. After removal of 3 bases from V and 6 bases from J, the junction contained 1 base not matched to a gene. CDR1 and CDR2 (germline): KGHSH, LQKENI. The CDR3 covers 12 residues. In DNA, the CDR3 is TGTGCCAGCTCACCCGGGACTAGCGAGCAGTACTTC. Its protein is CASSPGTSEQYF.

The rearrangement joins TRBV18 to TRBJ2-1; 9 bases line up with TRBD1. CDR1 is KGHSH, CDR2 LQKENI, per germline. This CDR3 has 16 residues. Unmatched junction bases numbered 6, after V lost 3 bases and J lost 3 bases. The CDR3 DNA follows: TGTGCCAGCTCACCGACCCGGGACAGGGACTACAATGAGCAGTTCTTC. Translated: CASSPTRDRDYNEQFF.

The chain couples TRBV10-3 to TRBJ2-7, with TRBD1 matching over 8 bases. V trimming: 5 bases; J trimming: 5 bases; junction bases outside the gene matches: 8. The CDR3 is 14 amino acids. Looked up from germline, CDR1 is ENHRY and CDR2 is SYGVKD. The CDR3 DNA is TGTGCCATCAGTAAGATGGACAGGGATGACGAGCAGTACTTC. Residues: CAISKMDRDDEQYF.

This sequence joins TRBV5-1 and TRBJ2-1; 9 bases are shared with TRBD1. The CDR3 consists of 18 residues. Trimming removed 2 bases from V and 5 bases from J; junction bases left unmatched: 14. From germline, CDR1 is SGHRS and CDR2 YFSETQ. The CDR3 region has the DNA TGCGCCAGCAGCTTTGTAGGGACAGGGCCCCTTGTCGACAATGAGCAGTTCTTC. Its protein is CASSFVGTGPLVDNEQFF.

This chain links TRBV11-3 with TRBJ1-1; possibly TRBD1 for D (5 bases). Trimming removed 2 bases at V and 3 bases at J, with 22 bases between. From germline, CDR1 is SGHNT and CDR2 YENEEA. CDR3 length: 18 residues. The CDR3 region has the DNA TGTGCCAGCAGCTTACTGGGGGGAAGCCGGGTCCTAGACACTGAAGCTTTCTTT. It encodes CASSLLGGSRVLDTEAFF. Full variable domain (rest looked up from reference TRBV11-3 and TRBJ1-1): EAGVVQSPRYKIIEKKQPVAFWCNPISGHNTLYWYLQNLGQGPELLIRYENEEAVDDSQLPKDRFSAERLKGVDSTLKIQPAELGDSAVYLCASSLLGGSRVLDTEAFFGQGTRLTVV.

The rearrangement links TRBV7-2 to TRBJ2-5; D ambiguous. The CDR3 covers 12 residues. Trimming took 6 bases from V and 4 from J, leaving 9 bases between them. Per the germline V gene, CDR1 is SGHTA and CDR2 is FQGNSA. CDR3 in amino acids: CASRESGETQYF. Here the CDR3 DNA reads TGTGCCAGCAGGGAATCCGGAGAGACCCAGTACTTC.

The CDR3 coding sequence is TGTGCCAGCACCTCGCGACAGGGGTATGGCTACACCTTC. Its translation is CASTSRQGYGYTF. The chain couples TRBV6-5 to TRBJ1-2; 8 nucleotides line up with TRBD1. V was clipped by 7 bases and J by 5 bases; unmatched bases: 6. The CDR3 runs 13 residues. Germline V gene data show CDR1 as MNHEY and CDR2 as SVGAGI.

The chain combines TRBV7-6 with TRBJ2-1, with TRBD2 matching 10 bases. The CDR3 has 17 residues. V gave up 0 bases and J gave up 6 bases; unmatched junction bases: 8. CDR1 SGHVS and CDR2 FNYEAQ come from the germline V gene. The CDR3 nucleotides are TGTGCCAGCAGCTTAGCGCTCCCAAGCGGGGGGGCCAATGAGCAGTTCTTC. This gives the protein CASSLALPSGGANEQFF.

The rearrangement uses TRBV7-9 and TRBJ2-7; 8 positions match TRBD2. Germline CDR1 and CDR2: SEHNR and FQNEAQ (reference sequence). This CDR3 comprises 15 residues. V dropped 3 bases and J dropped 1; count of bases not matched to a gene: 5. The CDR3 reads CASSFGGERSYEQYF. CDR3 coding DNA: TGTGCCAGCAGCTTCGGGGGGGAAAGATCCTACGAGCAGTACTTC.

This clone is a singleton in its sample. V and J are TRBV27 and TRBJ2-3; 11 bases map to TRBD2. Germline V CDR1 and CDR2: MNHEY, SMNVEV (reference sequence). Unmatched junction bases numbered 3, after V lost 1 base and J lost 0 bases. The CDR3 runs to 17 residues. CDR3 bases: TGTGCCAGCAGTTTATTTCCTAGCGGGAGGAGCACAGATACGCAGTATTTT. Its translation is CASSLFPSGRSTDTQYF.

CDR3 residues: CASRVNTGELFF. Here the CDR3 DNA reads TGTGCCAGCCGAGTGAACACCGGGGAGCTGTTTTTT. The genes are TRBV6-5 and TRBJ2-2, with D unresolved. The V gene lost 8 bases and the J gene lost 1 base, with 5 bases spanning the gap. Germline V gene sequence: CDR1 MNHEY, CDR2 SVGAGI. This CDR3 has 12 amino acids.

As for this clone: One end of the junction is discordant with germline, which a read error may explain. The chain is built from TRBV9 and TRBJ2-7; perhaps TRBD1 as D (6 bases). Looked up from germline, CDR1 is SGDLS and CDR2 is YYNGEE. The CDR3 is 13 residues long. CDR3 bases: TGTGCCAGCAGCGTAGGAGGTAACGGACAGCTAAACTTC. Its translation is CASSVGGNGQLNF. Using reference TRBV9 and TRBJ2-7 for the parts outside the CDR3, the full variable domain is DSGVTQTPKHLITATGQRVTLRCSPRSGDLSVYWYQQSLDQGLQFLIQYYNGEERAKGNILERFSAQQFPDLHSELNLSSLELGDSALYFCASSVGGNGQLNFGPGTRLTVT.

This chain joins TRBV18 and TRBJ1-1; TRBD1 matches at 7 bases. Per the germline V gene, CDR1 is KGHSH and CDR2 is LQKENI. Losses at the gene ends were 4 bases for V and 11 bases for J; bases not matched to a gene: 7. The CDR3 extends over 12 amino acids. The CDR3 DNA follows: TGTGCCAGCTCACAAGACAGGGAGGAGGCTTTCTTT. The encoded protein is CASSQDREEAFF.

V and J are TRBV11-2 and TRBJ1-6, with a weak D call TRBD1 (6 bases). CDR3 size: 16 residues. V was trimmed by 5 bases and J by 9 bases, leaving 20 bases between them. Germline CDR1 SGHAT, CDR2 FQNNGV. The CDR3 DNA follows: TGTGCCAGCAGCCACGGCGGGACATTCCTCAGTTCACCCCTCCACTTT. It specifies CASSHGGTFLSSPLHF.

The J gene is TRBJ2-7, the V gene TRBV5-1, with D hard to call. V lost 0 bases, J lost 5 bases, and 9 bases lay in between. Germline CDR1 reads SGHRS; CDR2 reads YFSETQ. The CDR3 spans 13 residues. CDR3 residues: CASSLGVEDEQYF. CDR3 sequence (DNA): TGCGCCAGCAGCTTGGGGGTTGAGGACGAGCAGTACTTC.

The J gene is TRBJ2-7, the V gene TRBV9; D not certain. Trimming removed 0 bases at V and 0 bases at J, with 22 bases between. The germline V gene encodes CDR1 SGDLS and CDR2 YYNGEE. The CDR3 loop spans 19 amino acids. The CDR3 DNA reads TGTGCCAGCAGCGTAGGCTCAGTTTATCGCATGCAGACCTCCTACGAGCAGTACTTC. This encodes CASSVGSVYRMQTSYEQYF. The whole variable domain, remainder taken from reference TRBV9 and TRBJ2-7, is DSGVTQTPKHLITATGQRVTLRCSPRSGDLSVYWYQQSLDQGLQFLIQYYNGEERAKGNILERFSAQQFPDLHSELNLSSLELGDSALYFCASSVGSVYRMQTSYEQYFGPGTRLTVT.

The chain employs TRBV19 and TRBJ1-1; possible D gene TRBD1, 6 bases. This CDR3 contains 13 residues. Between the trimmed V and J ends, which lost 4 bases and 7 bases, there was a span of 13 bases. Germline CDR1 reads LNHDA; CDR2 reads SQIVND (reference sequence). This chain's CDR3 is CASSRQDRNEAFF. The CDR3, as DNA: TGTGCCAGTAGTAGACAGGACAGAAATGAAGCTTTCTTT.

This chain links TRBV24-1 with TRBJ2-3, with TRBD2 as a possible D gene (6 bases). Trimming stripped 3 bases from V and 0 bases from J, with 9 bases between. The V gene's germline CDR1 is KGHDR and CDR2 SFDVKD. This CDR3 region has 15 residues. The CDR3 here is CATSDPSGSTDTQYF. Written as DNA, the CDR3 is TGTGCCACCAGTGATCCAAGCGGGAGCACAGATACGCAGTATTTT.

The chain has TRBV5-6 and TRBJ1-4, with D perhaps TRBD1 (6 bases). Germline-derived CDR1 and CDR2 are SGHDT and YYEEEE. V lost 1 base and J lost 3, with 10 bases in between. The CDR3 is 15 residues long. In DNA, the CDR3 is TGTGCCAGCAGCTTGACAGGGCTTTCTAATGAAAAACTGTTTTTT. Amino acid sequence: CASSLTGLSNEKLFF.

This chain uses TRBV4-1 with TRBJ1-5; 8 bases align to TRBD1. The germline CDR1 and CDR2 sequences are MGHRA and YSYEKL. The CDR3 extends over 15 amino acids. J was trimmed by 7 bases and V by 4 bases; bases with no gene match: 9. The CDR3 DNA reads TGCGCCAGCAGCCGACAGACAGGGGTGGAACAGCCCCAGCATTTT. Protein sequence: CASSRQTGVEQPQHF.

This clone was seen a few times. The chain couples TRBV5-1 to TRBJ2-3; D is ambiguous. The CDR3 covers 13 residues. Germline lookup yields CDR1 SGHRS and CDR2 YFSETQ. Trimming left V 4 bases short and J 4 bases short, with 10 bases between. The CDR3 nucleotides read TGCGCCAGCAGCAGGATAGCAGCAGATACGCAGTATTTT. Its translation is CASSRIAADTQYF.

This chain joins TRBV4-2 and TRBJ2-3; TRBD2 agrees at 9 bases. V lost 6 bases to trimming and J lost 3 bases; unmatched junction nucleotides: 16. The CDR3 is 18 residues long. CDR1 and CDR2 from the germline V gene are LGHNA and YNFKEQ. CDR3 residues: CASSPRLYMAGGTDTQYF. The CDR3, as DNA: TGTGCCAGCAGTCCAAGGTTGTATATGGCGGGGGGGACAGATACGCAGTATTTT.

The chain is built from TRBV10-3 and TRBJ1-5; TRBD1 might be the D (6 bases). Between the trimmed V and J ends, which lost 0 bases and 2 bases, there was a span of 11 bases. The germline V gene encodes CDR1 ENHRY and CDR2 SYGVKD. This CDR3 comprises 16 residues. The CDR3 sequence: CAISESGGAGNQPQHF. The CDR3 nucleotides are TGTGCCATCAGTGAGTCGGGGGGGGCCGGCAATCAGCCCCAGCATTTT.